This T cell receptor (beta chain) comes out of a study of T-cell memory formation after mild COVID-19. The CDR3 has 14 residues. Germline V gives CDR1 DFQATT, CDR2 SNEGSKA (reference sequence). V was cut by 0 bases and J by 4 bases, with 11 bases left in between. TCRdb reanalysed the 5' RACE reads using MiXCR and keeps one entry per CDR3 protein. The sample includes 300,000 to 400,000 distinct CDR3 sequences, approximately 14% of them seen just once. This clonotype appeared many times. The TCR originated in a man aged 18 to 30 who had mild COVID-19 (a few samples of this study predate the infection). Cell type and time point are not known. The chain employs TRBV20-1 and TRBJ2-3; the D gene could be TRBD1 or TRBD2 (5 bases each). Material: PBMCs or a T cell subset sorted from them (not recorded which). CDR3 DNA sequence: TGCAGTGCTAGAGATGCAGTGGGGGCAGATACGCAGTATTTT. Encoded protein: CSARDAVGADTQYF.